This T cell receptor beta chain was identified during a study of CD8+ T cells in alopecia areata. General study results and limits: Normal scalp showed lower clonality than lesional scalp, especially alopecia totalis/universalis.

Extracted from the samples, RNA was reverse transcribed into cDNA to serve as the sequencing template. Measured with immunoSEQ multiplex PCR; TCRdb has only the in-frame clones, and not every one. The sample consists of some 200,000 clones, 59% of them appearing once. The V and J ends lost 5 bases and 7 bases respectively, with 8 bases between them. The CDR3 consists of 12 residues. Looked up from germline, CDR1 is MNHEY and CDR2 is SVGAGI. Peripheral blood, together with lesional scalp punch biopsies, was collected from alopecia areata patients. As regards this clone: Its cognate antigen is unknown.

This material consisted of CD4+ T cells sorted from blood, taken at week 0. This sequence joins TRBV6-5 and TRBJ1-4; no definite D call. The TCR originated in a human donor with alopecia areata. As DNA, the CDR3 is TGTGCCAGCAGTAAGGGTCGTGAAAAACTGTTTTTT. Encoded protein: CASSKGREKLFF.